Each of the 31 T cell receptor beta chains below was sequenced from the same sample in a study of blood T cell repertoires in COVID-19. Sequencing used immunoSEQ multiplex PCR; TCRdb keeps in-frame clones, though not all of them. This table holds over 250,000 clones, 80% to 90% found once. Material: PBMCs or T cells enriched from blood (not recorded which). Every receptor here comes from a woman younger than 45 who had recovered from COVID-19.

The chain combines TRBV7-9 with TRBJ1-6; D not resolved. The V end was cut by 2 bases, the J end by 6 bases, with 11 bases between. CDR1 and CDR2 (germline): SEHNR, FQNEAQ (reference sequence). The CDR3 is 15 amino acids. The CDR3 nucleotides are TGTGCCAGCAGCTTAACTAGCATAACTAATTCACCCCTCCACTTT. It is translated as CASSLTSITNSPLHF.

This chain joins TRBV7-2 and TRBJ2-3; tentative D call: TRBD2 (7 bases). V dropped 1 base and J dropped 2 bases, with 13 bases sitting between them. This CDR3 comprises 16 residues. Germline V gene lookup returns CDR1 SGHTA and CDR2 FQGNSA. The CDR3 DNA sequence: TGTGCCAGCAGCTTAGGGGGCGGGGGCCCCACAGATACGCAGTATTTT. The encoded protein is CASSLGGGGPTDTQYF.

The rearrangement uses TRBV28 and TRBJ1-5, with D tentatively TRBD1 (5 bases). Trimming removed 3 bases from V and 6 bases from J, with 15 bases in between. The CDR3 has 15 residues. Per the germline V gene, CDR1 is MDHEN and CDR2 is SYDVKM. The CDR3: CASSFGRGNLQPQHF. As DNA, the CDR3 is TGTGCCAGCAGTTTTGGGAGGGGTAATCTTCAGCCCCAGCATTTT. The full variable domain, completed using reference TRBV28 and TRBJ1-5, is DVKVTQSSRYLVKRTGEKVFLECVQDMDHENMFWYRQDPGLGLRLIYFSYDVKMKEKGDIPEGYSVSREKKERFSLILESASTNQTSMYLCASSFGRGNLQPQHFGDGTRLSIL.

This sequence joins TRBV7-7 and TRBJ2-3; TRBD2 matches at 13 bases. There are 15 residues in the CDR3. With 3 bases clipped from V and 4 bases from J, the junction kept 1 base outside the gene matches. The V gene's germline CDR1 is SSHAT and CDR2 FNYEAQ (reference sequence). CDR3 DNA sequence: TGTGCCAGCAGCTTCGGACTAGCGGGGGCAGATACGCAGTATTTT. Amino acid sequence: CASSFGLAGADTQYF. Together with reference TRBV7-7 and TRBJ2-3, the CDR3 gives the full variable domain: GAGVSQSPRYKVTKRGQDVTLRCDPISSHATLYWYQQALGQGPEFLTYFNYEAQPDKSGLPSDRFSAERPEGSISTLTIQRTEQRDSAMYRCASSFGLAGADTQYFGPGTRLTVL.

Only one count was recorded for this clone. This chain joins TRBV5-1 and TRBJ2-6; 7 bases are shared with TRBD1. Germline CDR1 SGHRS, CDR2 YFSETQ. V was pared by 2 bases and J by 4 bases, with 3 bases of the junction left unmatched. The CDR3 consists of 15 residues. The CDR3 coding sequence is TGCGCCAGCAGCTTAGAGGGGGCCGGGGCCAACGTCCTGACTTTC. Translating gives CASSLEGAGANVLTF.

This chain uses TRBV7-2 with TRBJ1-4; D is unclear. The germline V gene encodes CDR1 SGHTA and CDR2 FQGNSA. The CDR3 is 14 residues long. Trimming shortened V by 5 bases and J by 0 bases, and 7 bases separated the two germline ends. The CDR3 bases are TGTGCCAGCAGCCGGGGAACAACTAATGAAAAACTGTTTTTT. Protein: CASSRGTTNEKLFF. Full variable domain (missing parts from reference TRBV7-2 and TRBJ1-4): GAGVSQSPSNKVTEKGKDVELRCDPISGHTALYWYRQSLGQGLEFLIYFQGNSAPDKSGLPSDRFSAERTGGSVSTLTIQRTQQEDSAVYLCASSRGTTNEKLFFGSGTQLSVL.

V gene TRBV7-9 combines with J gene TRBJ2-1, with 16 bases fitting TRBD2. This CDR3 region has 18 residues. CDR1 is SEHNR, CDR2 FQNEAQ, per germline (reference sequence). Trimming cost V 6 bases and J 6 bases; bases outside gene matches: 11. The CDR3 region has the DNA TGTGCCAGCAGTAAAACGGGACTAGCGGGGGGGCTCCCCAATGAGCAGTTCTTC. It is translated as CASSKTGLAGGLPNEQFF.

The rearrangement links TRBV5-1 to TRBJ1-2; 8 positions agree with TRBD1. The V and J ends lost 3 bases and 8 bases, in that order; junction bases with no gene match: 15. The CDR3 sequence is 16 residues long. CDR1 is SGHRS and CDR2 is YFSETQ in the germline V gene. The CDR3 coding sequence is TGCGCCAGCAGCTGGGCAGGGGGCGGTGGCTACACCGGCTACACCTTC. Translation gives CASSWAGGGGYTGYTF.

The rearrangement links TRBV5-5 to TRBJ2-3; no firm D call. The germline V gene encodes CDR1 SGHKS and CDR2 YYEKEE (reference sequence). This CDR3 has 12 residues. With 6 bases removed from V and 3 bases from J, the gap between germline ends came to 8 bases. The CDR3 nucleotides are TGTGCCAGCAAACCACAGACAGATACGCAGTATTTT. This sequence encodes CASKPQTDTQYF.

The V call is TRBV10-3, the J call TRBJ1-1; TRBD1 might be the D (5 bases). The CDR3 has 14 residues. V lost 6 bases and J 1 base, leaving 12 bases between the germline ends. Germline-derived CDR1 and CDR2 are ENHRY and SYGVKD. CDR3: CAIRKQESNTEAFF. Here the CDR3 DNA reads TGTGCCATCAGAAAACAGGAATCGAACACTGAAGCTTTCTTT.

The chain couples TRBV4-1 to TRBJ1-2; tentatively, D is TRBD1 (6 bases). The ends were cut back, 1 base at V and 2 bases at J, with 14 bases in the middle. Germline V CDR1 and CDR2: MGHRA, YSYEKL. The CDR3 has 16 residues. This chain's CDR3 is CASSQVSGAANYGYTF. CDR3 DNA: TGCGCCAGCAGCCAAGTCTCAGGGGCGGCGAACTATGGCTACACCTTC.

The V call is TRBV14, the J call TRBJ1-1; 8 bases agree with TRBD1. Germline V gene data show CDR1 as SGHDN and CDR2 as FVKESK. The CDR3 spans 16 residues. V shed 4 bases, J shed 10 bases, and the junction held 17 bases outside the gene matches. The CDR3 DNA reads as TGTGCCAGCAGCCCCCTGATGCTCAGGGGGCCCGTGGGAGCTTTCTTT. Translated: CASSPLMLRGPVGAFF.

The V gene is TRBV2, the J gene TRBJ1-4; 9 bases line up with TRBD1. Germline V gene lookup returns CDR1 SNHLY and CDR2 FYNNEI. J lost 7 bases, V lost 3 bases, and 0 bases had no gene match. This CDR3 spans 13 amino acids. The CDR3 nucleotides are TGTGCCAGCAGTGAGGGACAGGGTGAAAAACTGTTTTTT. This translates into CASSEGQGEKLFF.

The V call is TRBV5-1, the J call TRBJ1-1, with D possibly matching TRBD1 (6 bases). This CDR3 has 13 amino acids. The germline CDR1 and CDR2 sequences are SGHRS and YFSETQ. V lost 4 bases and J lost 7, with 14 bases in between. The CDR3 here is CASSDRDTSEAFF. The CDR3 DNA sequence: TGCGCCAGCAGCGACCGGGACACGAGTGAAGCTTTCTTT.

This chain joins TRBV25-1 and TRBJ2-1, with 11 bases lining up with TRBD2. From germline, CDR1 is MGHDK and CDR2 SYGVNS. The CDR3 is 16 amino acids. The junction had 12 bases not matched to a gene; V was cut back by 4 bases and J by 10 bases. CDR3 amino acids: CASSGPGLAVGKEQFF. CDR3 nucleotide sequence: TGTGCCAGCAGTGGCCCGGGACTAGCGGTGGGAAAGGAGCAGTTCTTC.

This clone was counted once. The chain employs TRBV15 and TRBJ2-7; no reliable D call. The CDR3 consists of 13 residues. V was pared by 0 bases and J by 5 bases, with 8 bases between. Germline V lookup: CDR1 LNHNV, CDR2 YYDKDF (reference sequence). CDR3 residues: CATSRDFPDEQYF. The CDR3 DNA is TGTGCCACCAGCAGAGATTTCCCCGACGAGCAGTACTTC.

V gene TRBV9 combines with J gene TRBJ1-6; unclear D gene. This CDR3 has 17 amino acids. The germline V gene has CDR1 SGDLS and CDR2 YYNGEE. The V end was cut by 0 bases, the J end by 7 bases, with 17 bases between. In DNA, the CDR3 is TGTGCCAGCAGCGTAGGGGGAGGGCCCCTCGAGAATTCACCCCTCCACTTT. Translating it yields CASSVGGGPLENSPLHF.

This clone was seen a handful of times. V is TRBV4-2 and J is TRBJ1-2; TRBD1 aligns across 9 bases. The CDR3 is 17 amino acids. Germline CDR1 and CDR2: LGHNA and YNFKEQ. V shed 0 bases and J 3 bases; nucleotides not matched to a gene: 8. The CDR3 nucleotides read TGTGCCAGCAGCCAAGAACCTAGACAGGGGGTCGACTATGGCTACACCTTC. Encoded protein: CASSQEPRQGVDYGYTF.

The chain links TRBV29-1 to TRBJ2-6, with D uncertain. Per the germline V gene, CDR1 is SQVTM and CDR2 is ANQGSEA. Trimming pared 7 bases from V and 0 bases from J, leaving 13 bases between. The CDR3 has 15 residues. The chain's CDR3 is CSAVSETSGANVLTF. CDR3 DNA sequence: TGCAGCGCTGTCAGCGAGACCTCTGGGGCCAACGTCCTGACTTTC.

This clone was counted between two and nine times. The chain is built from TRBV6-5 and TRBJ1-5; 7 bases map to TRBD1. In germline, CDR1 is MNHEY, CDR2 SVGAGI. The CDR3 has 15 amino acids. Trimming removed 4 bases from V and 2 bases from J; junction bases left unmatched: 5. CDR3 nucleotide sequence: TGTGCCAGCAGTTCCAGGGGGACTGGCAATCAGCCCCAGCATTTT. It specifies CASSSRGTGNQPQHF.

The V call is TRBV25-1, the J call TRBJ1-2; tentatively, D is TRBD1 (5 bases). The CDR3 contains 14 residues. V shed 3 bases and J shed 3 bases, with 11 bases lying between them. CDR1 and CDR2 (germline): MGHDK, SYGVNS. The CDR3 nucleotides are TGTGCCAGCAGTGATACAGGAAGGGACTATGGCTACACCTTC. Its translation: CASSDTGRDYGYTF.

This clone was detected only a few times. For the CDR3, the DNA is TGTGCCAGCAGTGACTCGGGACAGACCTCCTACAATGAGCAGTTCTTC. Encoded protein: CASSDSGQTSYNEQFF. V is TRBV6-4 and J is TRBJ2-1, with 7 bases matching TRBD1. V was pared by 0 bases and J by 0 bases, with 2 bases of the junction left unmatched. The CDR3 totals 16 residues. The germline V gene has CDR1 MRHNA and CDR2 SNTAGT.

This chain uses TRBV5-1 with TRBJ2-3; 7 bases fit TRBD1. The ends lost 1 base at V and 1 base at J; junction bases unmatched: 3. This CDR3 region has 15 residues. Germline lookup yields CDR1 SGHRS and CDR2 YFSETQ. In DNA form, the CDR3 reads TGCGCCAGCAGCTTGCAAGGGACAGGCACAGATACGCAGTATTTT. Translating gives CASSLQGTGTDTQYF.

This chain connects TRBV5-5 to TRBJ1-6; D is ambiguous. The germline CDR1 and CDR2 sequences are SGHKS and YYEKEE (reference sequence). The CDR3 has 14 amino acids. V was shortened by 4 bases and J by 7 bases, with 12 bases between the two germline ends. The CDR3 DNA is TGTGCCAGCAGCCTACGTCAGCGGAATTCACCCCTCCACTTT. It is translated as CASSLRQRNSPLHF.

This rearrangement joins TRBV24-1 to TRBJ1-2, with D tentatively TRBD1 (5 bases). Germline CDR1 and CDR2: KGHDR and SFDVKD. Trimming left V 4 bases short and J 1 base short, with 12 bases between. The CDR3 extends over 15 amino acids. CDR3 residues: CATSDRREGNYGYTF. CDR3 DNA: TGTGCCACCAGTGACCGCAGGGAGGGTAACTATGGCTACACCTTC.

This chain uses TRBV10-3 with TRBJ2-3, with D possibly matching TRBD2 (6 bases). Germline CDR1 is ENHRY and CDR2 is SYGVKD. V was clipped by 0 bases and J by 3 bases, with 10 bases between them. CDR3 length: 15 amino acids. The CDR3 spells CAISESTRGTDTQYF. In DNA, the CDR3 is TGTGCCATCAGTGAGTCGACTCGGGGGACAGATACGCAGTATTTT.

The rearrangement joins TRBV5-6 to TRBJ1-2; 9 positions match TRBD1. The CDR3 runs to 17 residues. After removal of 0 bases from V and 6 bases from J, the junction contained 12 bases not matched to a gene. CDR1 is SGHDT and CDR2 is YYEEEE in the germline V gene. In DNA form, the CDR3 reads TGTGCCAGCAGCTTGGCCAGGGACAGGGCGGTTTACAATGGCTACACCTTC. This encodes CASSLARDRAVYNGYTF.

The CDR3 DNA follows: TGTGCCAGCTCACCCGAATCGAGAGGAGAGACCCAGTACTTC. Translation gives CASSPESRGETQYF. J is TRBJ2-5 and V is TRBV18; D not resolved. Trimming removed 3 bases from V and 4 bases from J, with 12 bases in between. Germline-derived CDR1 and CDR2 are KGHSH and LQKENI. This CDR3 comprises 14 residues.

The chain employs TRBV14 and TRBJ2-5; the match to TRBD1 covers 7 bases. The CDR3 spans 16 residues. J gave up 2 bases and V 3 bases, and 9 bases lay outside the gene matches. CDR1 is SGHDN, CDR2 FVKESK, per germline. The CDR3 nucleotides read TGTGCCAGCAGCCAGTTTAGGGGGCCCCCTCAAGAGACCCAGTACTTC. Its translation: CASSQFRGPPQETQYF.

The V gene is TRBV28, the J gene TRBJ1-5, with 9 bases that match TRBD1. The CDR3 has 14 amino acids. Germline V gives CDR1 MDHEN, CDR2 SYDVKM. The V and J ends lost 7 bases and 9 bases, in that order; junction bases with no gene match: 10. This CDR3 is CASNWDRAKLPQHF. The CDR3 nucleotides read TGTGCCAGCAATTGGGACAGGGCGAAGCTGCCCCAGCATTTT.

This rearrangement joins TRBV4-1 to TRBJ2-2; tentatively, D is TRBD2 (6 bases). Germline values: CDR1 MGHRA, CDR2 YSYEKL. The CDR3 runs 15 residues. Trimming shortened V by 1 base and J by 8 bases, and 14 bases separated the two germline ends. The CDR3 spells CASSQVGGRRGELFF. CDR3 sequence (DNA): TGCGCCAGCAGCCAAGTCGGTGGGAGGAGGGGGGAGCTGTTTTTT.